What follows are 31 T cell receptor beta chains derived from one specimen sequenced in a study of CD8 T cells in ankylosing spondylitis. Points from the study as a whole: A TCR beta motif of several highly homologous variants seemed to mark ankylosing spondylitis blood.

TCRdb re-analysed the 5' RACE reads in MiXCR, keeping a single row per CDR3 protein. The sample has hundreds of thousands of distinct CDR3 sequences; 12% are singletons. Antigens for these TCRs are unknown. The source material was blood, either unsorted or a sorted T cell fraction (not recorded which). The source is a male donor with ankylosing spondylitis.

The rearrangement joins TRBV18 to TRBJ1-6, with D possibly TRBD1 on 6 matching bases. The V end lost 1 base, the J end lost 0 bases, and 10 bases lay between the germline ends. The CDR3 covers 17 residues. Per germline, CDR1 KGHSH and CDR2 LQKENI. The CDR3 DNA sequence: TGTGCCAGCTCACCACGGCAGGGGAGCTCCTATAATTCACCCCTCCACTTT. Protein: CASSPRQGSSYNSPLHF.

The table lists this clonotype with a few counts. V gene TRBV9 combines with J gene TRBJ1-6; no definite D call. CDR3 length equals 13 residues. CDR1 is SGDLS, CDR2 YYNGEE, per germline. Trimming stripped 3 bases from V and 14 bases from J, with 15 bases between. In nucleotides, the CDR3 is TGTGCCAGCAGCGCACGTCAGGTTTCCGCCCTCCACTTT. Translation gives CASSARQVSALHF.

The chain has TRBV4-1 and TRBJ1-5, with 7 nucleotides matching TRBD1. Losses at the gene ends were 5 bases for V and 3 bases for J; bases not matched to a gene: 4. The CDR3 runs 14 residues. CDR1 is MGHRA and CDR2 is YSYEKL in the germline V gene. CDR3 coding DNA: TGCGCCAGCAGCTTTGGACAGGACAATCAGCCCCAGCATTTT. It translates to CASSFGQDNQPQHF.

This clonotype has more than one count but fewer than ten. V gene TRBV29-1 combines with J gene TRBJ2-7; D might be TRBD2 (5 bases). The CDR3 has 15 residues. Germline assignment: CDR1 SQVTM and CDR2 ANQGSEA. Trimming took off 5 bases at V and 2 bases at J, with 19 bases between the two ends. In DNA, the CDR3 is TGCAGCGTTCCCCTAGGTCCCCGGGAAACCTACGAGCAGTACTTC. It encodes CSVPLGPRETYEQYF.

This clonotype showed up just a few times. The chain links TRBV20-1 to TRBJ1-5; tentative D call: TRBD1 (5 bases). The germline gives CDR1 DFQATT, CDR2 SNEGSKA (reference sequence). With 0 bases removed from V and 6 bases from J, the gap between germline ends came to 12 bases. The CDR3 contains 14 residues. CDR3 bases: TGCAGTGCTAGAGACCCCAGGCAGGGTCAGCCCCAGCATTTT. This gives the protein CSARDPRQGQPQHF.

This clonotype was counted only a few times. This chain uses TRBV12-3 or TRBV12-4 with TRBJ2-1; D unclear. The CDR3 is 12 residues long. V was pared by 5 bases and J by 8 bases, with 10 bases between. The CDR3 DNA is TGTGCCAGCAGTCCCCAAGGACATGAGCAGTTCTTC. Its protein product is CASSPQGHEQFF.

This chain links TRBV28 with TRBJ1-2, with 10 positions matching TRBD1. The CDR3 totals 14 residues. The ends lost 2 bases at V and 6 bases at J; junction bases unmatched: 3. Germline assignment: CDR1 MDHEN and CDR2 SYDVKM. CDR3 in amino acids: CASSLQGQGNGYTF. For the CDR3, the DNA is TGTGCCAGCAGTTTACAGGGACAGGGGAATGGCTACACCTTC.

Only a few counts were recorded for this clonotype. This chain links TRBV6-1 with TRBJ2-1, with TRBD2 identical over 12 bases. CDR1 is MNHNS, CDR2 SASEGT, per germline. Unmatched junction bases numbered 5, after V lost 6 bases and J lost 8 bases. The CDR3 covers 14 residues. CDR3 coding DNA: TGTGCCAGCAGCGCTACTAGCGGGGGGTATGAGCAGTTCTTC. This encodes CASSATSGGYEQFF.

For the CDR3, the DNA is TGCGCCAGCAGCCGAAGCTCAGGTGGAGAAGAAAAACTGTTTTTT. This translates into CASSRSSGGEEKLFF. The chain has TRBV4-1 and TRBJ1-4; D is unclear. Deletions cut 4 bases from V and 8 bases from J, with 17 bases between. The CDR3 contains 15 residues. The germline gives CDR1 MGHRA, CDR2 YSYEKL.

This clonotype was detected once. This likely reflects a read error, since a far larger clone is one base away. The J gene is TRBJ2-1, the V gene TRBV11-3, with D unresolved. Germline CDR1 is SGHNT and CDR2 is YENEEA. With 3 bases removed from V and 0 bases from J, the gap between germline ends came to 9 bases. The CDR3 extends over 15 amino acids. The CDR3 region has the DNA TGTGCCAGCAGCTTTAGCTGGAGCTCCTACAATGAGCAGTTCTTC. Its translation: CASSFSWSSYNEQFF.

V gene TRBV6-1 combines with J gene TRBJ2-3; TRBD1 matches 9 bases. The trim removed 4 bases at V and 5 bases at J, leaving 7 bases unmatched. This CDR3 region has 15 residues. Germline CDR1 MNHNS, CDR2 SASEGT. CDR3 residues: CASSARQGVVDTQYF. The CDR3, as DNA: TGTGCCAGCAGTGCCCGACAGGGGGTCGTAGATACGCAGTATTTT.

Ten or more counts support this clonotype. The chain carries TRBV20-1 and TRBJ2-3, with 7 bases identical to TRBD1. The germline gives CDR1 DFQATT, CDR2 SNEGSKA (reference sequence). Trimming removed 7 bases from V and 2 bases from J; junction bases left unmatched: 9. The CDR3 loop spans 14 amino acids. This CDR3 is CSVPRQGTTDTQYF. The CDR3 nucleotides read TGCAGTGTTCCCCGACAGGGTACCACAGATACGCAGTATTTT.

This clonotype was seen only a few times. The chain carries TRBV5-1 and TRBJ2-1, with TRBD2 matching over 11 bases. The J segment lost 0 bases and the V segment lost 0 bases, leaving 5 bases of the junction unmatched. This CDR3 is built from 18 residues. Germline assignment: CDR1 SGHRS and CDR2 YFSETQ. The CDR3 spells CASSLGLAGGFSYNEQFF. The DNA for the CDR3 is TGCGCCAGCAGCTTGGGGCTAGCGGGAGGCTTCTCCTACAATGAGCAGTTCTTC.

This clonotype was detected only a few times. V usage is TRBV7-9 and J usage is TRBJ1-4, with D perhaps TRBD1 (5 bases). Trimming took 0 bases from V and 7 from J, leaving 15 bases between them. CDR1 and CDR2 (germline): SEHNR, FQNEAQ (reference sequence). This CDR3 has 16 residues. This CDR3 is CASSLARGRGREKLFF. The CDR3 DNA reads TGTGCCAGCAGCTTAGCGCGGGGGAGAGGCCGTGAAAAACTGTTTTTT.

The V gene is TRBV18, the J gene TRBJ2-5, with D perhaps matching TRBD2 (6 bases). V lost 2 bases to trimming and J lost 3 bases, with 10 bases between them. CDR1 KGHSH and CDR2 LQKENI come from the germline V gene. The CDR3 sequence is 14 residues long. The CDR3 coding sequence is TGTGCCAGCTCACCAAGTTGGGGGGAAGAGACCCAGTACTTC. Protein product: CASSPSWGEETQYF.

CDR3 bases: TGTGCCAGCAGTAGCACAGGGGGCTTCCCCTACAATGAGCAGTTCTTC. Encoded protein: CASSSTGGFPYNEQFF. The gene calls are TRBV27 and TRBJ2-1, with 9 bases fitting TRBD1. Germline-derived CDR1 and CDR2 are MNHEY and SMNVEV (reference sequence). The CDR3 runs 16 residues. The junction had 7 bases not matched to a gene; V was cut back by 5 bases and J by 2 bases.

The chain is built from TRBV20-1 and TRBJ2-7; possibly TRBD2 for D (5 bases). V was shortened by 6 bases and J by 3 bases, with 9 bases between the two germline ends. Germline assignment: CDR1 DFQATT and CDR2 SNEGSKA (reference sequence). The CDR3 is made up of 11 amino acids. In nucleotides, the CDR3 is TGCAGTGCGCCCCGGGACTACGAGCAGTACTTC. Its protein product is CSAPRDYEQYF.

This clonotype was picked up a small number of times. This chain links TRBV28 with TRBJ2-1; D tentatively fits TRBD1 or TRBD2 (5 bases each). Trimming pared 8 bases from V and 7 bases from J, leaving 18 bases between. This CDR3 is built from 14 residues. The germline gives CDR1 MDHEN, CDR2 SYDVKM. This chain's CDR3 is CASQKTRGPNEQFF. DNA for the CDR3: TGTGCCAGCCAAAAAACACGGGGACCTAATGAGCAGTTCTTC.

The chain employs TRBV28 and TRBJ2-1, with 16 bases fitting TRBD2. This CDR3 comprises 15 residues. Germline V gene data show CDR1 as MDHEN and CDR2 as SYDVKM. V gave up 6 bases and J gave up 8 bases; unmatched junction bases: 4. The CDR3: CASSSGTSGGDEQFF. Here the CDR3 DNA reads TGTGCCAGCAGCTCCGGGACTAGCGGGGGGGATGAGCAGTTCTTC.

There are a few counts of this clonotype. The chain carries TRBV7-9 and TRBJ1-5, with D hard to call. V was pared by 5 bases and J by 6 bases, with 11 bases between. The CDR3 is 13 amino acids. CDR1 is SEHNR, CDR2 FQNEAQ, per germline (reference sequence). The DNA of the CDR3 is TGTGCCAGCAGCGATATTTCCGGTCAGCCCCAGCATTTT. It encodes CASSDISGQPQHF.

This clonotype was counted many times. The chain uses TRBV5-1 and TRBJ2-2; 9 bases are shared with TRBD2. Germline lookup yields CDR1 SGHRS and CDR2 YFSETQ. The CDR3 sequence is 16 residues long. V lost 2 bases and J lost 0; bases outside the gene matches: 2. This chain's CDR3 is CASSLTSGSNTGELFF. DNA of the CDR3: TGCGCCAGCAGCTTAACTAGCGGGTCGAACACCGGGGAGCTGTTTTTT.

The chain combines TRBV11-2 with TRBJ2-7; 8 bases fit TRBD2. Trimming removed 5 bases from V and 4 bases from J; junction bases left unmatched: 10. This CDR3 has 15 amino acids. Germline values: CDR1 SGHAT, CDR2 FQNNGV. CDR3 in DNA: TGTGCCAGCAGCCTCACCGGACTAGCTATTTACGAGCAGTACTTC. Translation: CASSLTGLAIYEQYF.

This clonotype appeared many times. The chain carries TRBV29-1 and TRBJ1-6, with 8 bases lining up with TRBD1. With 6 bases clipped from V and 12 bases from J, the junction kept 13 bases outside the gene matches. CDR3 size: 14 residues. Per germline, CDR1 SQVTM and CDR2 ANQGSEA. This CDR3 reads CSVTKDRANGPLHF. DNA for the CDR3: TGCAGCGTGACGAAGGACAGGGCTAACGGACCCCTCCACTTT.

This clonotype was observed a few times. The chain links TRBV20-1 to TRBJ2-3; D is uncertain. The CDR3 sequence is 14 residues long. The germline V gene has CDR1 DFQATT and CDR2 SNEGSKA (reference sequence). Trimming stripped 2 bases from V and 2 bases from J, with 11 bases between. The DNA of the CDR3 is TGCAGTGCTAGATCAGGTTATTTCACAGATACGCAGTATTTT. It specifies CSARSGYFTDTQYF.

The chain employs TRBV7-9 and TRBJ2-2; D is unresolved. This CDR3 region has 14 residues. Germline CDR1 reads SEHNR; CDR2 reads FQNEAQ (reference sequence). The V end was cut by 4 bases, the J end by 0 bases, with 6 bases between. CDR3 protein: CASSWETNTGELFF. The CDR3 DNA reads as TGTGCCAGCAGCTGGGAAACGAACACCGGGGAGCTGTTTTTT.

This clonotype was recorded a few times. V is TRBV20-1 and J is TRBJ2-2; tentatively, D is TRBD1 or TRBD2 (6 bases each). CDR1 and CDR2 (germline): DFQATT, SNEGSKA (reference sequence). This CDR3 region has 14 residues. Trimming took 6 bases from V and 6 from J, leaving 17 bases between them. CDR3 region: CSAGKYREAGELFF. CDR3 nucleotide sequence: TGCAGTGCAGGGAAATACAGGGAGGCCGGGGAGCTGTTTTTT.

Many counts were recorded for this clonotype. This sequence joins TRBV3-1 and TRBJ2-3; D is ambiguous. V was clipped by 1 base and J by 4 bases, with 9 bases between them. The CDR3 length is 14 residues. In germline, CDR1 is LGHDT, CDR2 YNNKEL (reference sequence). CDR3 amino acids: CASSQGLGSDTQYF. The DNA for the CDR3 is TGTGCCAGCAGCCAAGGACTGGGATCAGATACGCAGTATTTT.

The chain is built from TRBV7-2 and TRBJ2-1, with 10 bases aligning to TRBD2. The V gene end was trimmed by 6 bases and the J gene end by 5 bases; junction bases not matched to a gene: 7. The germline CDR1 and CDR2 sequences are SGHTA and FQGNSA. The CDR3 runs 15 residues. For the CDR3, the DNA is TGTGCCAGCAGAGAACGGCTAGCGGGAGACAATGAGCAGTTCTTC. Translating gives CASRERLAGDNEQFF.

Here the CDR3 reads CASSRPRAAGELFF. CDR3 nucleotides: TGCGCCAGCAGCCGCCCTAGGGCAGCCGGGGAGCTGTTTTTT. The rearrangement uses TRBV5-1 and TRBJ2-2; D is undetermined. The CDR3 totals 14 residues. CDR1 is SGHRS, CDR2 YFSETQ, per germline. V was shortened by 4 bases and J by 6 bases, with 13 bases between the two germline ends.

In its sample, this clonotype was seen many times. The chain employs TRBV20-1 and TRBJ1-5; a weak D match, TRBD1 (5 bases). The CDR3 has 13 residues. CDR1 is DFQATT and CDR2 is SNEGSKA in the germline V gene (reference sequence). V gave up 3 bases and J gave up 1 base, with 7 bases separating them. CDR3 sequence reads: CSARWDSNQPQHF. CDR3 bases: TGCAGTGCTAGGTGGGACAGCAATCAGCCCCAGCATTTT.

This clonotype was counted between two and nine times. The CDR3, as DNA: TGTGCCAGCAGTGAATCCCCCCTTAAAGAGACCCAGTACTTC. It translates to CASSESPLKETQYF. This chain uses TRBV25-1 with TRBJ2-5; D gene uncertain. Germline values: CDR1 MGHDK, CDR2 SYGVNS. V was clipped by 1 base and J by 3 bases, with 9 bases between them. The CDR3 extends over 14 amino acids.